The clone carrying this T cell receptor beta chain was found a few times. In the authors' workflow: Amplification from reference gene primers served as the basis for estimated nucleated cell counts. TCRdb keeps only in-frame clones here, not all; method: immunoSEQ multiplex PCR. That table is the source of V, J and clone size, and D and trimming were worked out from the DNA. Here the sample spans around 210,000 clones, 75% to 85% being singletons. These data belong to a study of blood T cell repertoires in COVID-19. Across the whole study: The origin of the acute and convalescent COVID-19 samples was the United States, Italy and Spain.

Followed longitudinally, the Seattle patients had been enrolled during active infection. The germline CDR1 and CDR2 sequences are SEHNR and FQNEAQ (reference sequence). Trimming stripped 5 bases from V and 2 bases from J, with 7 bases between. The CDR3 has 13 residues. Sequencing used peripheral blood. This sequence was found in a middle-aged man with COVID-19, enrolled during active disease. The chain uses TRBV7-9 and TRBJ2-1, with D hard to call. The CDR3 sequence: CASSPTAYNEQFF. The CDR3 bases are TGTGCCAGCAGCCCCACAGCCTACAATGAGCAGTTCTTC.